This T cell receptor beta chain is from a study of identical twins. MiXCR was run by TCRdb on the 5' RACE reads, yielding one entry per CDR3 protein. The sample comprises 400,000 to 600,000 distinct CDR3 sequences, about 20% of which are singletons, and 0.45% to 0.5% rests with the top ten. Trimming took 7 bases from V and 4 from J, leaving 13 bases between them. The CDR3 consists of 14 residues. This clonotype was seen a handful of times. These same records also appear under a second study, on yellow fever vaccine responses in identical twins.

Material for sequencing was CD4+ T cells sorted from blood. The V gene is TRBV12-3 or TRBV12-4, the J gene TRBJ2-2, with D maybe TRBD1 (5 bases). This receptor was identified in a young woman in good health. The CDR3 sequence is CASTWGRATGELFF. CDR3 DNA: TGTGCCAGCACCTGGGGCAGGGCCACCGGGGAGCTGTTTTTT.